The T cell receptor beta chain under discussion was sequenced for a study of T-cell reconstitution after alpha-beta-depleted transplantation in children. The TCRbeta library was prepared with unique molecular identifiers. TCRdb fed the PCR reads into MiXCR, producing one record per CDR3 protein. The top ten hold approximately 7.2% of the sample, which has about 91,000 distinct CDR3 sequences, 7.5% to 9.5% seen once. The sample holds many counts of this clonotype. The clonotype comes from a human donor who donated a stem cell graft to a child with congenital amegakaryocytic thrombocytopenia. The starting material was PBMCs from the stem cell graft donor, obtained from the stem cell graft.

The CDR3 DNA reads TGCAGTGCTAGAGTTAGCCGCTTGAACACTGAAGCTTTCTTT. It yields the protein CSARVSRLNTEAFF. The V call is TRBV20-1, the J call TRBJ1-1, with D unclear. V dropped 1 base and J dropped 0 bases, with 9 bases sitting between them. The CDR3 totals 14 residues. Germline V gives CDR1 DFQATT, CDR2 SNEGSKA (reference sequence).